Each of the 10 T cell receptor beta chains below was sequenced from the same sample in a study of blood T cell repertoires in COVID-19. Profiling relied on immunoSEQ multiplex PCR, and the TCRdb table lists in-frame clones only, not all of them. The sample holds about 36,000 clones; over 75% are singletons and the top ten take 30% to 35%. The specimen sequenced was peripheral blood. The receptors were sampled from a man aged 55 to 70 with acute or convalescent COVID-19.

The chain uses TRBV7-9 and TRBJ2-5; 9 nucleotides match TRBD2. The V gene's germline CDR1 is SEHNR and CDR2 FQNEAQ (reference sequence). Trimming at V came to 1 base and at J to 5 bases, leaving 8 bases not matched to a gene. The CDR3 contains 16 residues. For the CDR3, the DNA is TGTGCCAGCAGCTTAGTCGTTGCGGGAGGGATGGAGACCCAGTACTTC. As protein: CASSLVVAGGMETQYF.

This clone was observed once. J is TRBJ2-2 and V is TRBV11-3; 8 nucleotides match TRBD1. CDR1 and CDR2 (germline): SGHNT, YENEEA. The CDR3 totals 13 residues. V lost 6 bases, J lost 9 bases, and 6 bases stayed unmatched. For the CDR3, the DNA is TGTGCCAGCAGTTCCACAGGGGGAAGGGAGCTGTTTTTT. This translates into CASSSTGGRELFF.

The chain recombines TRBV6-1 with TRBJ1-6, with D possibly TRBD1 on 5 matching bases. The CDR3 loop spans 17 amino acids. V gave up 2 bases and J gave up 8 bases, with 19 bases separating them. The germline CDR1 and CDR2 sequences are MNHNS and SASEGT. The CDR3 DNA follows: TGTGCCAGCAGTGAATGGGGGGTTTTTTCGGAGGATTCACCCCTCCACTTT. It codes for CASSEWGVFSEDSPLHF.

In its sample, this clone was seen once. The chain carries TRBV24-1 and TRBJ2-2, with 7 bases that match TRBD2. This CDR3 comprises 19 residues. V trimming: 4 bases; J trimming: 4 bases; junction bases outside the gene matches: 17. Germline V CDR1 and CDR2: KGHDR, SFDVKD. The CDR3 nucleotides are TGTGCCACCAGTGAACAACGACGAGGGCTAGCGGATTCCACCGGGGAGCTGTTTTTT. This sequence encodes CATSEQRRGLADSTGELFF.

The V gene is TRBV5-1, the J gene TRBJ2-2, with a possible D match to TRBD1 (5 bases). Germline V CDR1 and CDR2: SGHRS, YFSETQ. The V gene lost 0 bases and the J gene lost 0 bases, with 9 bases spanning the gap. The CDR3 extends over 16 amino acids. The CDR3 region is CASSLVTGSNTGELFF. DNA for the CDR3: TGCGCCAGCAGCTTGGTAACAGGCTCGAACACCGGGGAGCTGTTTTTT.

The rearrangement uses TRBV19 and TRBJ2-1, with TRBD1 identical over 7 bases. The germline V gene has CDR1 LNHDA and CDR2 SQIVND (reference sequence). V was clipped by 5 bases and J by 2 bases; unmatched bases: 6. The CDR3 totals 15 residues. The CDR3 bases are TGTGCCAGTAGTCACAGACAGGGACCCTACAATGAGCAGTTCTTC. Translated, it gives CASSHRQGPYNEQFF.

The CDR3 region has the DNA TGTGCCAGCTCACCTTCGACAGGGAGGACTGAAGCTTTCTTT. Its protein is CASSPSTGRTEAFF. This chain connects TRBV18 to TRBJ1-1, with 7 nucleotides matching TRBD1. V lost 3 bases to trimming and J lost 5 bases; unmatched junction nucleotides: 6. The CDR3 consists of 14 residues. CDR1 and CDR2 (germline): KGHSH, LQKENI.

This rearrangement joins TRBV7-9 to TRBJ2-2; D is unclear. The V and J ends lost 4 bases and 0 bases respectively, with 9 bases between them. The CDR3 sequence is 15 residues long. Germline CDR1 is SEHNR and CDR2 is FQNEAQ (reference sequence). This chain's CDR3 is CASSSHLANTGELFF. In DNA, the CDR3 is TGTGCCAGCAGCTCACACCTCGCGAACACCGGGGAGCTGTTTTTT.

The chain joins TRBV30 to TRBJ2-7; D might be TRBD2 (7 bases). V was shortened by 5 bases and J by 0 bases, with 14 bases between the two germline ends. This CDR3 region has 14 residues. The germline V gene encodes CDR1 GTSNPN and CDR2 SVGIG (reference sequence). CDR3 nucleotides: TGTGCCTGGGGAGGGGGGGGAATCTCCTACGAGCAGTACTTC. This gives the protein CAWGGGGISYEQYF.

CDR3 region: CASSLGLGAGATYNEQFF. CDR3 bases: TGTGCCAGCAGCTTGGGGTTAGGAGCGGGAGCAACCTACAATGAGCAGTTCTTC. V gene TRBV5-4 combines with J gene TRBJ2-1; 8 bases match TRBD2. The trim removed 0 bases at V and 2 bases at J, leaving 10 bases unmatched. CDR1 SGHNT and CDR2 YYREEE come from the germline V gene (reference sequence). This CDR3 spans 18 amino acids.